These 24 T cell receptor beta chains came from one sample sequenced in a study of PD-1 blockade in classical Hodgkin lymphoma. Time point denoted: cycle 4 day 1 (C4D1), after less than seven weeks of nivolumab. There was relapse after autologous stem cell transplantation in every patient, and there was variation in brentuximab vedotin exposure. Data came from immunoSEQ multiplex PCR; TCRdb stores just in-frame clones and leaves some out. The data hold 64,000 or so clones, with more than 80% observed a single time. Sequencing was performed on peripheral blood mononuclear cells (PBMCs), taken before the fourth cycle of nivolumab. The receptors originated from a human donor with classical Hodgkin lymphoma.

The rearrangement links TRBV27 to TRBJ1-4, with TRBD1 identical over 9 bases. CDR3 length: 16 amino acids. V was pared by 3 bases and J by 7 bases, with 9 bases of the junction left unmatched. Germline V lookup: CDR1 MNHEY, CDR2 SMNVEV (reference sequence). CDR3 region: CASSLRQGVTGEKLFF. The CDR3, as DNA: TGTGCCAGCAGTTTGAGACAGGGGGTTACTGGTGAAAAACTGTTTTTT.

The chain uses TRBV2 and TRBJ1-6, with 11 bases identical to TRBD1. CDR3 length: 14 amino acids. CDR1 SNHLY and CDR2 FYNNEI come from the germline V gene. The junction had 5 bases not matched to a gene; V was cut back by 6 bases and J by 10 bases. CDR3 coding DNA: TGTGCCAGCAGAGGGACAGGGGGTTCATCACCCCTCCACTTT. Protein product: CASRGTGGSSPLHF.

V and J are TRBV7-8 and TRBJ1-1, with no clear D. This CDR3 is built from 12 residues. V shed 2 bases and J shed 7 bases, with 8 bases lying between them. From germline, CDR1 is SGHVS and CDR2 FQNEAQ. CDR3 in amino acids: CASSLLNLEAFF. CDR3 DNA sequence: TGTGCCAGCAGCTTATTAAATCTTGAAGCTTTCTTT.

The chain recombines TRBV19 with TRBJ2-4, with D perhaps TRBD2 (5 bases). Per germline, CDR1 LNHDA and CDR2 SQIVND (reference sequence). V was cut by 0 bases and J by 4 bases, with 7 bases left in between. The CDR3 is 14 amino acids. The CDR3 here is CASSIDPGKNIQYF. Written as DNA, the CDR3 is TGTGCCAGTAGTATAGACCCGGGGAAAAACATTCAGTACTTC.

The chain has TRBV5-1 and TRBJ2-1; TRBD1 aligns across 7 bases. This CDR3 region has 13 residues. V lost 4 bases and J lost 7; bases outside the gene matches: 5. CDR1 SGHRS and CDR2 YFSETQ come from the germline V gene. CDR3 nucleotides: TGCGCCAGCAGCAAGACAGGGTCGAATGAGCAGTTCTTC. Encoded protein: CASSKTGSNEQFF.

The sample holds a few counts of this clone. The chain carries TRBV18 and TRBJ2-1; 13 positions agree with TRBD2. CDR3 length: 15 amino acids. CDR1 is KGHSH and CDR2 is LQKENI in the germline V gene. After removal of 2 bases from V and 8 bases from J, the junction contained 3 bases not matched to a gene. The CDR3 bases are TGTGCCAGCTCACCAACTAGCGGGGGGGCGGATGAGCAGTTCTTC. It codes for CASSPTSGGADEQFF.

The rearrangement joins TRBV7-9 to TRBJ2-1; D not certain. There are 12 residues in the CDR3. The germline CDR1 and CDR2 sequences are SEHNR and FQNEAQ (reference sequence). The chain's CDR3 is CGEGEYDNEQFF. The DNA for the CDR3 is TGTGGGGAAGGCGAATACGACAATGAGCAGTTCTTC.

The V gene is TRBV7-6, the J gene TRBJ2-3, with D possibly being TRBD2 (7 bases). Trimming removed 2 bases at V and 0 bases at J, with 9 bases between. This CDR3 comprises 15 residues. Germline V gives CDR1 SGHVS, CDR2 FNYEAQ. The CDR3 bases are TGTGCCAGCAGCTTACGCGGGGGCAGCACAGATACGCAGTATTTT. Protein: CASSLRGGSTDTQYF.

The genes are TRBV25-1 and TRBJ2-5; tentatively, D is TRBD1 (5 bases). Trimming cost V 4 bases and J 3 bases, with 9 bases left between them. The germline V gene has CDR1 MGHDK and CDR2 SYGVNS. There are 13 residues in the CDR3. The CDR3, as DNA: TGTGCCAGCAGTGTTCAGGGTAAAGAGACCCAGTACTTC. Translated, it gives CASSVQGKETQYF.

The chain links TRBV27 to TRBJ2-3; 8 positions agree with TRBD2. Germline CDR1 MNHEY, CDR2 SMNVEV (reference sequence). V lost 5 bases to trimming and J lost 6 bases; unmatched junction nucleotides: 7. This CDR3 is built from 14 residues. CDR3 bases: TGTGCCAGCAGTCTCACGGGGGGGCCTGATACGCAGTATTTT. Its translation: CASSLTGGPDTQYF.

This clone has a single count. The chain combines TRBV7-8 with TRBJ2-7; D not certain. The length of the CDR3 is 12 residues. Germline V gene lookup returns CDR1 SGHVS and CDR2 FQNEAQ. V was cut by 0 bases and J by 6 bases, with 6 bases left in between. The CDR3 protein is CASSLASGEQYF. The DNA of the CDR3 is TGTGCCAGCAGCTTAGCTTCGGGCGAGCAGTACTTC.

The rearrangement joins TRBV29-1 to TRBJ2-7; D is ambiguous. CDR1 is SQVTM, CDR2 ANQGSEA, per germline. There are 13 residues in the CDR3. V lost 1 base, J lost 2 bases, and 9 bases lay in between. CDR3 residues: CSVEVAEAYEQYF. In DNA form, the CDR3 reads TGCAGCGTTGAAGTGGCAGAAGCCTACGAGCAGTACTTC.

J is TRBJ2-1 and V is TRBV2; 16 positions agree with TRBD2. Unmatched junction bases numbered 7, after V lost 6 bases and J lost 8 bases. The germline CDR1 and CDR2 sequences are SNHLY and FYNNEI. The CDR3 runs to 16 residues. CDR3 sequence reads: CASSSTGTSGGDEQFF. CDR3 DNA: TGTGCCAGCAGCTCCACCGGGACTAGCGGGGGGGATGAGCAGTTCTTC.

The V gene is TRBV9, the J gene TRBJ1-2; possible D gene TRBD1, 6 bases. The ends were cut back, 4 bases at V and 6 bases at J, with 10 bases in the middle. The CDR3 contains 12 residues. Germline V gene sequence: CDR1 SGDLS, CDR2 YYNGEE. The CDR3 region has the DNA TGTGCCAGCAGCCTCAGGGGTCATGGCTACACCTTC. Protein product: CASSLRGHGYTF. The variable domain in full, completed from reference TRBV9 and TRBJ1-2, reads DSGVTQTPKHLITATGQRVTLRCSPRSGDLSVYWYQQSLDQGLQFLIQYYNGEERAKGNILERFSAQQFPDLHSELNLSSLELGDSALYFCASSLRGHGYTFGSGTRLTVV.

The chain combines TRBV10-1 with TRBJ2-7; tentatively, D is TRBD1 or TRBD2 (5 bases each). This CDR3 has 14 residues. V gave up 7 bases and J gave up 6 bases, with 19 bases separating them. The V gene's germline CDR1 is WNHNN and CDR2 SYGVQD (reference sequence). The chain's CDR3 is CASKGTQVGSEQYF. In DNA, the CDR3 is TGCGCCAGCAAGGGGACCCAGGTGGGCTCCGAGCAGTACTTC.

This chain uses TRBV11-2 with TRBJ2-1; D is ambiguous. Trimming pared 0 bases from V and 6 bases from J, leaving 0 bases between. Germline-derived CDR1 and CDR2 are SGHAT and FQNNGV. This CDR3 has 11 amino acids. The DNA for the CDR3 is TGTGCCAGCAGCTTAGACAATGAGCAGTTCTTC. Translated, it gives CASSLDNEQFF.

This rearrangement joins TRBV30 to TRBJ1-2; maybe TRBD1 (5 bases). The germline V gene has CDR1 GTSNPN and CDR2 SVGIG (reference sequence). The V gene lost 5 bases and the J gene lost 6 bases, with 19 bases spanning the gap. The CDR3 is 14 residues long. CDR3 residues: CAWVDPGHSHGYTF. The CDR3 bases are TGTGCCTGGGTCGACCCCGGACATTCTCATGGCTACACCTTC.

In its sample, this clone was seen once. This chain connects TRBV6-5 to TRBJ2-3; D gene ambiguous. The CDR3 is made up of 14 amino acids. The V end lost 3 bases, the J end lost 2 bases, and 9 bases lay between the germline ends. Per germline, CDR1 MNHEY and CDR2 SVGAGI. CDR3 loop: CASSYRQTTDTQYF. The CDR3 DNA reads TGTGCCAGCAGTTATCGGCAGACCACAGATACGCAGTATTTT.

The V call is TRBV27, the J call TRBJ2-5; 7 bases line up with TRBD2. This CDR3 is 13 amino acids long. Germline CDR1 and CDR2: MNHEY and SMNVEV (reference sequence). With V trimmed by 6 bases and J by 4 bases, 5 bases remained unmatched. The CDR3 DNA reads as TGTGCCAGCAGCCCCGGACTAGTAGAGACCCAGTACTTC. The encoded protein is CASSPGLVETQYF.

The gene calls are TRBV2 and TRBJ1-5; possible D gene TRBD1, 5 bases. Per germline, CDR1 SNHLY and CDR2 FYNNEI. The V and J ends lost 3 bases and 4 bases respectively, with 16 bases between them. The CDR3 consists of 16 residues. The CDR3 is CASSDLLGGGNQPQHF. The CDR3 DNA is TGTGCCAGCAGTGATCTCCTAGGCGGGGGGAATCAGCCCCAGCATTTT.

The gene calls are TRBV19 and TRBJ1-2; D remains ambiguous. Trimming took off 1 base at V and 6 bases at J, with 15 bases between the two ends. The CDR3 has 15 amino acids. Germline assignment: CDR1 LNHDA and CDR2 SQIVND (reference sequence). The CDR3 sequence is CASSIGVRSADGYTF. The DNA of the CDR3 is TGTGCCAGTAGTATAGGAGTCCGATCGGCTGATGGCTACACCTTC.

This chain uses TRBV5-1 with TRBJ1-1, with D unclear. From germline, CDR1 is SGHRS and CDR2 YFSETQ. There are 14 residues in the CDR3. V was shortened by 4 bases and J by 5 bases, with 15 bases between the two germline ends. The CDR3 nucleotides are TGCGCCAGCAGCCCGGACGAGGGCTGGACTGAAGCTTTCTTT. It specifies CASSPDEGWTEAFF.

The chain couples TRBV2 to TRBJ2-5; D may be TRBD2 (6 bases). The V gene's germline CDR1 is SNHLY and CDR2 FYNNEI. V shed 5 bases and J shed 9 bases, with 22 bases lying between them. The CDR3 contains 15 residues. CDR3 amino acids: CASSQEARGGGPQYF. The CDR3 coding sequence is TGTGCCAGCAGTCAGGAGGCACGGGGAGGAGGGCCCCAGTACTTC.

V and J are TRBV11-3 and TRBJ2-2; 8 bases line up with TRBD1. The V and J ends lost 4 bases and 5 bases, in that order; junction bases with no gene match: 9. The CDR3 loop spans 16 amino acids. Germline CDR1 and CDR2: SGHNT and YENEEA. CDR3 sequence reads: CASSSHRTGWTGELFF. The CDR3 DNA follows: TGTGCCAGCAGCTCACACCGGACAGGGTGGACCGGGGAGCTGTTTTTT.